This T cell receptor beta chain was retrieved from a study of beta chain features in type 1 diabetes. This clone occurred a few times. The antigen is undetermined. The V end lost 5 bases, the J end lost 3 bases, and 11 bases lay between the germline ends. From germline, CDR1 is SGHTA and CDR2 FQGNSA. The CDR3 loop spans 14 amino acids. Isolated RNA was reverse transcribed in full, so expressed TCRB transcripts were sequenced. Profiled with immunoSEQ multiplex PCR; TCRdb holds only in-frame clones, not every one. The top ten hold around 0.0099% of the sample, which has a few hundred thousand clones, roughly 12% seen once. Notes on the study in general: A potential PCR bias toward shorter templates would be equal in patient and control samples. There was a possibility that cDNA sequencing over-represented cells with high TCR expression. Shortening that was moderate but significant affected the TCRB CDR3s of Type 1 diabetes patients in all four CD4+ subsets. Lower insertion and higher deletion counts appeared at VDJ junctions in type 1 diabetes patients.

Material for sequencing was naive CD4+ T cells from blood. The origin of this receptor is a woman in her late teens or twenties with type 1 diabetes. This chain joins TRBV7-2 and TRBJ1-5; D is perhaps TRBD1 (6 bases). The CDR3 region has the DNA TGTGCCAGCAGCCTGACAGGCTCCAATCAGCCCCAGCATTTT. Amino acids: CASSLTGSNQPQHF. The entire variable domain, with the rest obtained from reference TRBV7-2 and TRBJ1-5, is as follows: GAGVSQSPSNKVTEKGKDVELRCDPISGHTALYWYRQSLGQGLEFLIYFQGNSAPDKSGLPSDRFSAERTGGSVSTLTIQRTQQEDSAVYLCASSLTGSNQPQHFGDGTRLSIL.